This record looks at one TCR beta chain sequence and its context. The data stem from a study of shared T cell receptors in the human thymus. The protocol was immunoSEQ multiplex PCR, while the TCRdb copy is restricted to in-frame clones and leaves out a portion. The sample has over 650,000 clones, about 87% seen once. Per germline, CDR1 SNHLY and CDR2 FYNNEI. V was cut by 8 bases and J by 4 bases, with 23 bases left in between. The CDR3 extends over 16 amino acids. The same data also contributed to another study, on human thymus T cells. That source adds: Obtained as resections during corrective heart surgery, the thymus tissue was then studied. Blood and thymic repertoires both appeared biased in V and J gene usage.

The gene calls are TRBV2 and TRBJ1-2, with a tentative D call TRBD1 (5 bases). Input material: thymocytes. The origin of this receptor is a boy under three years old with a congenital heart defect. The CDR3 sequence is CASGSEGLDSPYGYTF. The CDR3 nucleotides are TGTGCCAGCGGGTCGGAGGGTCTTGACAGTCCCTATGGCTACACCTTC.